This TCR beta chain was recorded in a study of technical replicates of blood from a handful of donors. J gave up 7 bases and V 3 bases, and 15 bases lay outside the gene matches. In germline, CDR1 is KGHSH, CDR2 LQKENI. This CDR3 has 17 amino acids. TCRdb keeps only in-frame clones here, not all; method: immunoSEQ multiplex PCR. The repertoire consists of under 95,000 clones, with about 96% occurring once and the leading ten covering over 0.2%. This clonotype originated in a human donor in good health. This chain links TRBV18 with TRBJ1-5, with 7 bases identical to TRBD1. Material for sequencing was T cells isolated from PBMCs. CDR3 nucleotide sequence: TGTGCCAGCTCACCTAACGAACAGGGACAGCCTGGGCAGCCCCAGCATTTT. Residues: CASSPNEQGQPGQPQHF.